This T cell receptor beta chain derives from a study of cytomegalovirus exposure and HLA in healthy donors. The CDR3 covers 13 residues. The germline V gene has CDR1 GTSNPN and CDR2 SVGIG (reference sequence). V was cut by 3 bases and J by 1 base, with 6 bases left in between. Study-wide results and caveats: The study listed 150 to 200 cytomegalovirus-associated TCR beta chains. The CMV antigen specificity of three CMV-associated chains was confirmed through in vitro analysis.

To note about this clone: The antigen remains undetermined.

Sequencing used immunoSEQ multiplex PCR; TCRdb keeps in-frame clones, though not all of them. The data hold 130,000 to 150,000 clones, with approximately 91% observed a single time. The sequencing input was PBMCs. The receptor comes from a man aged 18 to 29 in good health and CMV-seronegative. V gene TRBV30 combines with J gene TRBJ2-2; possibly TRBD1 for D (6 bases). CDR3 region: CAWRQGNTGELFF. The CDR3 nucleotides are TGTGCCTGGAGACAGGGGAACACCGGGGAGCTGTTTTTT.